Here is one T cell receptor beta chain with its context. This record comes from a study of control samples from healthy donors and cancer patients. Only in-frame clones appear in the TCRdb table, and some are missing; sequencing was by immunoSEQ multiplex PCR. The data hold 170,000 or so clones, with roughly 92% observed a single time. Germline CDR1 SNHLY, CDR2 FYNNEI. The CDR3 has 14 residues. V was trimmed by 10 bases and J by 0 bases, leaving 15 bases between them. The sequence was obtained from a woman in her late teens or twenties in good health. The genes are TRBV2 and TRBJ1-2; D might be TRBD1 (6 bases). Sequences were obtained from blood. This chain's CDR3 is CANRRDTTNYGYTF. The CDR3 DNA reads TGTGCCAACCGAAGGGACACCACTAACTATGGCTACACCTTC.